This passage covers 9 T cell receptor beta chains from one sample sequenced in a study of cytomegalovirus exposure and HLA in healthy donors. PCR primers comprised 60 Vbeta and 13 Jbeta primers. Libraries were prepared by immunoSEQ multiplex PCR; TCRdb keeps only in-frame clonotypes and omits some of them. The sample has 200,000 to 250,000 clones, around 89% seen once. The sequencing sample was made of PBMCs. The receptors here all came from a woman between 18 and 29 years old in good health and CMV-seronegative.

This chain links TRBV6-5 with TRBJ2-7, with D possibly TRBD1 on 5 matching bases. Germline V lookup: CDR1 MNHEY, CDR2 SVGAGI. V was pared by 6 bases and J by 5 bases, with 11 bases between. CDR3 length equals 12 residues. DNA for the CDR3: TGTGCCAGCAGAGGGCAGGGTGACGAGCAGTACTTC. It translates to CASRGQGDEQYF.

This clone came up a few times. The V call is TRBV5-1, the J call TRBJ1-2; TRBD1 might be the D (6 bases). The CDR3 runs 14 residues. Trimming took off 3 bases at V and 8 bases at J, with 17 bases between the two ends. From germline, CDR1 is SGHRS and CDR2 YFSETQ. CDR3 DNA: TGCGCCAGCAGCTGGGCGACAGGTTCTGACGGCTACACCTTC. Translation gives CASSWATGSDGYTF.

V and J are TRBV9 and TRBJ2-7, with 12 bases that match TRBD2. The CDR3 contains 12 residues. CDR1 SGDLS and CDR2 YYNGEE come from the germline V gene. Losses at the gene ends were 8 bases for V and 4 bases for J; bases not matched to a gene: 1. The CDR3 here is CASGTSGYEQYF. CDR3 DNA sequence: TGTGCCAGTGGGACTAGCGGGTACGAGCAGTACTTC.

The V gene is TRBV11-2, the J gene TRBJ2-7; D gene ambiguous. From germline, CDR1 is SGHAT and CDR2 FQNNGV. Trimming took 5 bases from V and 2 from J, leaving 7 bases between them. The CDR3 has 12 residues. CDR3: CASSRNPYEQYF. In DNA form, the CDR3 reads TGTGCCAGCAGCCGTAATCCCTACGAGCAGTACTTC. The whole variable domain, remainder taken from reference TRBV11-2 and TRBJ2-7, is EAGVAQSPRYKIIEKRQSVAFWCNPISGHATLYWYQQILGQGPKLLIQFQNNGVVDDSQLPKDRFSAERLKGVDSTLKIQPAKLEDSAVYLCASSRNPYEQYFGPGTRLTVT.

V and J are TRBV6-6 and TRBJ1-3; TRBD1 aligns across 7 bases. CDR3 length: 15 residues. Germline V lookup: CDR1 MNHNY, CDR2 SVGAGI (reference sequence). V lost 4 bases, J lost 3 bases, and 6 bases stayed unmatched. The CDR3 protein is CASSSYRGNGNTIYF. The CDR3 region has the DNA TGTGCCAGCAGTTCTTACAGGGGAAATGGAAACACCATATATTTT.

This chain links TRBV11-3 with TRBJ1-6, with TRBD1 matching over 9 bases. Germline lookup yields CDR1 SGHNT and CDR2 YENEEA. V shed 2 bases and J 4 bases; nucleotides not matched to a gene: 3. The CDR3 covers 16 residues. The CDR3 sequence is CASSLRTGVYNSPLHF. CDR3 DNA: TGTGCCAGCAGCTTAAGGACAGGGGTTTATAATTCACCCCTCCACTTT.

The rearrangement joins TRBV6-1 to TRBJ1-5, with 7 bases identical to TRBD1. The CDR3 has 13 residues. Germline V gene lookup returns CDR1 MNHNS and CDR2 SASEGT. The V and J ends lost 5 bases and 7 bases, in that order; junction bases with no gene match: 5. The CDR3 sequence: CASSRTGWQPQHF. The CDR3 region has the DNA TGTGCCAGCAGTAGGACAGGTTGGCAGCCCCAGCATTTT.

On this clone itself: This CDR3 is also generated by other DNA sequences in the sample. In DNA form, the CDR3 reads TGTGCCAGCAGCTTAGGGTTTCGGGGGGGCCAGCCCCAGCATTTT. Residues: CASSLGFRGGQPQHF. V usage is TRBV13 and J usage is TRBJ1-5; D may be TRBD1 (6 bases). CDR3 size: 15 residues. Trimming took 0 bases from V and 7 from J, leaving 13 bases between them. Germline CDR1 reads PRHDT; CDR2 reads FYEKMQ (reference sequence).

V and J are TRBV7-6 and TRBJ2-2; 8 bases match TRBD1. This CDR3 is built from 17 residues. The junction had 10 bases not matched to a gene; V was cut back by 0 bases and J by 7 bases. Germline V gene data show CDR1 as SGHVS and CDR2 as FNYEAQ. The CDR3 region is CASSLAPGQELNGELFF. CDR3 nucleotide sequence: TGTGCCAGCAGCTTAGCCCCGGGACAGGAATTAAACGGGGAGCTGTTTTTT.